In this sample, the clone carrying this TCR beta chain turned up many times. Time point defined: sample taken at primary tumor resection. Unsorted tumor, nontumor lung tissue or cryopreserved PBMC supplied the whole RNA. The donors, 60 to 80 patients with untreated early-stage non-small cell lung cancer, provided the samples. TCR cDNA molecules were tagged individually, and each one carried a unique molecular identifier. A single record per CDR3 protein comes from TCRdb applying MiXCR to the 5' RACE reads. The sample carries 11,000 to 15,000 distinct CDR3 sequences, 9.5% to 14% recorded once. The data originate from a study of spatial heterogeneity in lung cancer. Turning to the study itself: The mean occurrence of each unique TCR and UMI combination in raw reads exceeded nine.

Sequenced here: PBMCs, sampled at surgery. The sequence was collected from a female donor with early-stage non-small cell lung cancer.

DNA of the CDR3: TGTGCCAGCAGTTCAACCTACAATGAGCAGTTCTTC. Its translation: CASSSTYNEQFF. The rearrangement links TRBV7-6 to TRBJ2-1; D is unresolved. Germline V lookup: CDR1 SGHVS, CDR2 FNYEAQ. The CDR3 has 12 amino acids. The germline V and J ends were trimmed by 6 bases and 2 bases, with 5 bases remaining between them.